This T cell receptor (beta chain) came from a study of beta chain features in type 1 diabetes. Reverse transcribing all isolated RNA meant expressed TCRB transcripts were sequenced. Profiling relied on immunoSEQ multiplex PCR, and the TCRdb table lists in-frame clones only, not all of them. Among 330,000 or so clones, about 19% were seen once, and the ten largest hold 0.035% to 0.055%. As for this clone: Its antigen remains unidentified.

This CDR3 has 14 residues. The V gene's germline CDR1 is LNHDA and CDR2 SQIVND (reference sequence). Trimming removed 9 bases at V and 5 bases at J, with 20 bases between. General study points: The influence of HLA type on TCRB rearrangement stayed undetermined. Shorter TCRB CDR3s, moderately but significantly so, marked every one of the four CD4+ subsets in Type 1 diabetes patients.

The receptor comes from a woman between 18 and 29 years old in good health. Sequencing input: naive CD4+ T cells from blood. This chain connects TRBV19 to TRBJ2-7; D may be TRBD1 (5 bases). The CDR3 region has the DNA TGTGCCAGCCAGGGCCGAGACCCTTTGGACGAGCAGTACTTC. This gives the protein CASQGRDPLDEQYF.